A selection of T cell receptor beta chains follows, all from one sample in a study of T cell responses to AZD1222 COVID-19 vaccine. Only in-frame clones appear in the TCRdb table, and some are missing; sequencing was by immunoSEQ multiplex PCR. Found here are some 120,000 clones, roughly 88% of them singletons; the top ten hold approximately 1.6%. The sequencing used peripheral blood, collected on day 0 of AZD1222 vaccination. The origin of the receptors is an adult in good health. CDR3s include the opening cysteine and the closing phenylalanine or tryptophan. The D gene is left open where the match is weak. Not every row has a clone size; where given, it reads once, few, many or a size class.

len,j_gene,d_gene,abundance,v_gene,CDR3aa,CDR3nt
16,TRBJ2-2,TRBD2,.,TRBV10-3,CASRGGRPLHTGELFF,TGTGCCAGTCGGGGCGGGAGGCCCCTTCACACCGGGGAGCTGTTTTTT
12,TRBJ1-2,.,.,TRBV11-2,CASSLPGDGYTF,TGTGCCAGCAGCCTCCCAGGGGATGGCTACACCTTC
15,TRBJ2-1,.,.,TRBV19,CASSIEVNGYNEQFF,TGTGCCAGTAGTATAGAGGTTAACGGATACAATGAGCAGTTCTTC
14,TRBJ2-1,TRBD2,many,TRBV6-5,CASRSGTSSTEQFF,TGTGCCAGCAGGAGCGGGACTAGTAGCACTGAGCAGTTCTTC
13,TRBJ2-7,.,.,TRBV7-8,CASSFWANYEQYF,TGTGCCAGCAGCTTCTGGGCGAACTACGAGCAGTACTTC
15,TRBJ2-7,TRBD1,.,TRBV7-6,CASSLSGTVSYEQYF,TGTGCCAGCAGCTTATCGGGGACAGTATCCTACGAGCAGTACTTC
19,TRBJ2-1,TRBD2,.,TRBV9,CASSVTSGQSQGAYNEQFF,TGTGCCAGCAGCGTGACTAGCGGCCAAAGCCAAGGCGCCTACAATGAGCAGTTCTTC
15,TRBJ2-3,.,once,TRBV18,CASSPPSLAPDTHYF,TGTGCCAGCTCACCACCTTCTCTGGCCCCGGATACGCATTATTTT
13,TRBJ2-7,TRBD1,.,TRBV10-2,CARGTAQDGEQYF,TGCGCCAGAGGGACAGCCCAGGATGGCGAGCAGTACTTC
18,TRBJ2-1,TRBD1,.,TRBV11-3,CASSLGGGTGVYYNEQFF,TGTGCCAGCAGCTTAGGAGGGGGGACAGGGGTCTACTACAATGAGCAGTTCTTC
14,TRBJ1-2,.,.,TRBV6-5,CASSYSGGRYGYTF,TGTGCCAGCAGTTACTCGGGAGGGCGCTATGGCTACACCTTC
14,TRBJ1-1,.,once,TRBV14,CASSRAIGGTEAFF,TGTGCCAGCAGCCGCGCTATAGGGGGAACTGAAGCTTTCTTT
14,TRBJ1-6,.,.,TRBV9,CASSEEETASPLHF,TGTGCCAGCAGCGAAGAAGAAACAGCCTCACCCCTCCACTTT
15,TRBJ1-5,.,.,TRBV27,CASSLSPPPRQAQHF,TGTGCCAGCAGTTTATCACCGCCTCCCAGGCAAGCCCAGCATTTT
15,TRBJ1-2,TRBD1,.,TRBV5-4,CASFSPADRVGGYTF,TGTGCCAGCTTTTCCCCCGCCGACAGGGTTGGCGGCTACACCTTC
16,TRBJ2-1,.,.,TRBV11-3,CASSLAAVLVRDEQFF,TGTGCCAGCAGCTTAGCCGCAGTACTTGTGAGGGATGAGCAGTTCTTC
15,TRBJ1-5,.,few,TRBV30,CAWSGGRGVGQPQHF,TGTGCCTGGAGTGGGGGGCGAGGGGTAGGACAGCCCCAGCATTTT
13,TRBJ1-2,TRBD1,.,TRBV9,CASSAGTGYGYTF,TGTGCCAGCAGCGCGGGGACAGGCTATGGCTACACCTTC
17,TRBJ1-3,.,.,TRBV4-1,CASTLRALDTEGNTIYF,TGCGCCAGCACCTTAAGGGCCCTCGATACTGAGGGAAACACCATATATTTT
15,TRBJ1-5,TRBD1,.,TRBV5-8,CASRGTGGLGQPQHF,TGTGCCAGCAGGGGAACAGGGGGCTTGGGTCAGCCCCAGCATTTT
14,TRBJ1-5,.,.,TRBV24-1,CATSGGYGDQPQHF,TGTGCCACCAGTGGTGGATATGGGGATCAGCCCCAGCATTTT
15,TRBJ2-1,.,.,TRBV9,CASSVGRWSYNEQFF,TGTGCCAGCAGCGTAGGACGATGGTCTTACAATGAGCAGTTCTTC
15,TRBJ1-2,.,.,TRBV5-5,CASSVPGRANYGYTF,TGTGCCAGCAGCGTCCCAGGGCGCGCTAACTATGGCTACACCTTC
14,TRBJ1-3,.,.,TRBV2,CASSQIGEGNTIYF,TGTGCCAGCAGCCAGATCGGGGAAGGAAACACCATATATTTT
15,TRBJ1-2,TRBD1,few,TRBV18,CASSFGDSPLGGYTF,TGTGCCAGCTCCTTTGGGGACAGCCCCTTAGGTGGCTACACCTTC
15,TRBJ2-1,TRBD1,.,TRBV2,CASSVGQGGRNEQFF,TGTGCCAGCAGCGTGGGACAGGGAGGGCGCAATGAGCAGTTCTTC
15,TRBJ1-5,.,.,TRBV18,CASSQGTVHNQPQHF,TGTGCCAGCTCACAGGGGACGGTGCACAATCAGCCCCAGCATTTT
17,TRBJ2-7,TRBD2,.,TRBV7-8,CASSLVAGGPSSYEQYF,TGTGCCAGCAGCTTAGTAGCGGGAGGCCCTTCCTCCTACGAGCAGTACTTC
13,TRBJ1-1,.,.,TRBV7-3,CASSFGPNTEAFF,TGTGCCAGCAGCTTTGGCCCCAACACTGAAGCTTTCTTT
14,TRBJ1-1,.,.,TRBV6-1,CASSEVVGGTEAFF,TGTGCCAGCAGTGAAGTAGTGGGTGGGACTGAAGCTTTCTTT
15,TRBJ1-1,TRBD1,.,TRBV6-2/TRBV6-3,CASSYSDRRNTEAFF,TGTGCCAGCAGTTACTCGGACAGGAGGAACACTGAAGCTTTCTTT
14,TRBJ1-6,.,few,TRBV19,CASSIVGIGSPLHF,TGTGCCAGTAGTATTGTAGGGATCGGTTCACCCCTCCACTTT
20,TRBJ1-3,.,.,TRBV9,CASSVGPGGALSVSGNTIYF,TGTGCCAGCAGCGTAGGGCCGGGAGGAGCACTGAGCGTCTCTGGAAACACCATATATTTT
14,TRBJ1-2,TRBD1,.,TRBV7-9,CASTPLGTDYGYTF,TGTGCCAGCACCCCCCTCGGGACAGACTATGGCTACACCTTC
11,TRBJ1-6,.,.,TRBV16,CASSRDSPLHF,TGTGCCAGCAGTCGGGATTCACCCCTCCACTTT
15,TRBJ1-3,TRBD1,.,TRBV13,CASSPDRGPGNTIYF,TGTGCCAGCAGCCCAGACAGGGGACCTGGAAACACCATATATTTT
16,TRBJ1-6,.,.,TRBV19,CASSPQKTGPNSPLHF,TGTGCCAGTAGTCCCCAAAAGACGGGGCCTAATTCACCCCTCCACTTT
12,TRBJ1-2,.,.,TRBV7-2,CASSSEFYGYTF,TGTGCCAGCAGCTCCGAGTTTTATGGCTACACCTTC
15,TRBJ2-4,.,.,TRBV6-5,CASSHSKIAKNIQYF,TGTGCCAGCAGCCATTCCAAGATAGCCAAAAACATTCAGTACTTC
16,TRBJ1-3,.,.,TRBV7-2,CASSLNEGISGNTIYF,TGTGCCAGCAGCTTAAACGAGGGGATCTCTGGAAACACCATATATTTT
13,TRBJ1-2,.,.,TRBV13,CASSPRGNYGYTF,TGTGCCAGCAGCCCAAGAGGGAACTATGGCTACACCTTC
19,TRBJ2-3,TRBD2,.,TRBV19,CASSSGGTSGLVSKDTQYF,TGTGCCAGCTCCTCTGGCGGGACTAGCGGGCTGGTCTCCAAAGATACGCAGTATTTT
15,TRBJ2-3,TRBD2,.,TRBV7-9,CASSLVGRETDTQYF,TGTGCCAGCAGCTTAGTCGGGCGGGAGACAGATACGCAGTATTTT
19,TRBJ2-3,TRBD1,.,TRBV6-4,CASSDPFGTDKPSTDTQYF,TGTGCCAGCAGTGACCCTTTCGGGACAGATAAACCTAGCACAGATACGCAGTATTTT
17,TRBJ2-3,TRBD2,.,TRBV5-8,CASSPQARAGAKDTQYF,TGTGCCAGCAGCCCCCAGGCTAGAGCGGGAGCGAAAGATACGCAGTATTTT
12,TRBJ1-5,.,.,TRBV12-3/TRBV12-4,CASKFGFQPQHF,TGTGCCAGCAAGTTCGGGTTTCAGCCCCAGCATTTT
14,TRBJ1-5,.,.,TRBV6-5,CASTQGARGQPQHF,TGTGCCAGTACCCAAGGGGCCAGGGGTCAGCCCCAGCATTTT
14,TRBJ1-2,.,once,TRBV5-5,CASSLAEGVGGYTF,TGTGCCAGCAGCTTGGCGGAGGGTGTGGGAGGCTACACCTTC
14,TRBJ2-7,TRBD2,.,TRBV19,CASNLGGARSEQYF,TGTGCCAGTAACCTCGGGGGGGCCCGCTCCGAGCAGTACTTC
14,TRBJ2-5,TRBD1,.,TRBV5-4,CASSSWDSQETQYF,TGTGCCAGCAGCTCCTGGGACAGCCAAGAGACCCAGTACTTC
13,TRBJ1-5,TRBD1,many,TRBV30,CACTGQAHQPQHF,TGTGCCTGCACGGGACAGGCCCACCAGCCCCAGCATTTT
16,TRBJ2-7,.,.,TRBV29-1,CSALVRSGTPNHEQYF,TGCAGCGCCCTTGTGAGAAGCGGGACACCGAACCACGAGCAGTACTTC
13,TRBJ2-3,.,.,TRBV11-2,CASSFSPRDTQYF,TGTGCCAGCAGCTTTTCCCCCCGGGATACGCAGTATTTT
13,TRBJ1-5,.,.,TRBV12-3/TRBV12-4,CASSIMDNQPQHF,TGTGCCAGCAGTATCATGGACAATCAGCCCCAGCATTTT
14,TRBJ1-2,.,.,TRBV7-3,CASSSSGENYGYTF,TGTGCCAGCAGCTCCTCGGGTGAGAACTATGGCTACACCTTC
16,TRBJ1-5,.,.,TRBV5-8,CASSLVQGRGNQPQHF,TGTGCCAGCAGCTTGGTTCAGGGACGGGGCAATCAGCCCCAGCATTTT
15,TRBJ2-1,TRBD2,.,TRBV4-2,CASSPRLAGTNEQFF,TGTGCCAGCAGCCCCCGACTAGCGGGAACCAATGAGCAGTTCTTC